This T cell receptor (beta chain) was profiled in a study of metastatic and nonmetastatic thyroid tumors. Study-level findings and limits: Benign nodules were reported to have significantly lower TCR beta diversity than malignant thyroid tumors, in blood and tumor.

This CDR3 has 12 residues. V was cut by 5 bases and J by 5 bases, with 8 bases left in between. Germline lookup yields CDR1 SGHTA and CDR2 FQGNSA. TCRdb re-called the PCR reads with MiXCR. The sample lists approximately 30,000 clones; 15% were seen once. This clone has a handful of counts. What it binds is unknown. Among the patients, none had received any treatment before thyroid surgery. The sample was blood. V and J are TRBV7-2 and TRBJ2-3; the D is unclear. The TCR originated in a male donor with papillary thyroid cancer or a benign thyroid nodule (not recorded which). Some clones in this sample may be carry-over from other donors' samples. In nucleotides, the CDR3 is TGTGCCAGCAGCCAGTATATAGATACGCAGTATTTT. It translates to CASSQYIDTQYF.